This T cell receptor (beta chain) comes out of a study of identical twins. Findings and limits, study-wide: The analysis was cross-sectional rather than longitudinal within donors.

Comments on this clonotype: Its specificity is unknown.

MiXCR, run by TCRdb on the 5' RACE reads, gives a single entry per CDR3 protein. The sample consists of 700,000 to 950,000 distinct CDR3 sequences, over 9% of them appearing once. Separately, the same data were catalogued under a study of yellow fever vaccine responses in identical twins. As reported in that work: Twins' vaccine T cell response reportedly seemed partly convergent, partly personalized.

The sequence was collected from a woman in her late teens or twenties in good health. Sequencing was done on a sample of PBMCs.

The CDR3 region is CSARDLAGVYEQYF. In DNA, the CDR3 is TGCAGTGCTAGAGATCTGGCGGGTGTGTACGAGCAGTACTTC. The chain uses TRBV20-1 and TRBJ2-7; D possibly corresponds to TRBD2 (5 bases). The CDR3 totals 14 residues. V was clipped by 0 bases and J by 4 bases, with 13 bases between them. Germline V lookup: CDR1 DFQATT, CDR2 SNEGSKA (reference sequence).